What follows are 7 T cell receptor beta chains derived from one specimen sequenced in a study of T cells in Graves' hyperthyroidism and ophthalmopathy. RNA transcripts served as the template for amplifying TCR beta CDR3 regions. The study used the HTBI primer set for a first-round RT-PCR of the TCR CDR3. TCRdb reprocessed the multiplex PCR reads via MiXCR and lists one record per CDR3 protein. Among some 600,000 distinct CDR3 sequences, about 15% were seen once, and the ten largest hold about 5.8%. The material sequenced was blood. These receptors originate from a woman under 40 with Graves' hyperthyroidism that later progressed to Graves' ophthalmopathy.

This clonotype occurred a few times. This may arise from a read error, as a much more abundant clone is one base away. The chain joins TRBV20-1 to TRBJ1-6; maybe TRBD1 (6 bases). Germline loops: CDR1 DFQATT, CDR2 SNEGSKA (reference sequence). The CDR3 is made up of 15 amino acids. CDR3 region: CSASQGSSYSSPLHF. The CDR3 region has the DNA TGCAGTGCTAGTCAGGGGAGCTCCTATAGTTCACCCCTCCACTTT.

This chain connects TRBV18 to TRBJ2-6; the D gene is possibly TRBD2 (6 bases). The CDR3 is 13 residues long. CDR1 is KGHSH and CDR2 is LQKENI in the germline V gene. CDR3 protein: CAVRESGANVLTF. CDR3 DNA sequence: TGTGCAGTCCGGGAGTCTGGGGCCAACGTCCTGACTTTC. The full variable domain, its missing parts supplied by reference TRBV18 and TRBJ2-6, is NAGVMQNPRHLVRRRGQEARLRCSPMKGHSHVYWYRQLPEEGLKFMVYLQKENIIDESGMPKERFSAEFPKEGPSILRIQQVVRGDSAAYFCAVRESGANVLTFGAGSRLTVL.

The chain combines TRBV19 with TRBJ1-2; D uncertain. Germline loops: CDR1 LNHDA, CDR2 SQIVND (reference sequence). The CDR3 loop spans 10 amino acids. V lost 8 bases to trimming and J lost 8 bases, with 9 bases between them. CDR3 protein: CASLGGGYTF. The CDR3 DNA sequence: TGTGCCAGTCTGGGAGGAGGCTACACCTTC.

The CDR3 DNA sequence: TGTGCCAGCAGCCTTTCGTACAGGGACCGTGGGGCCAACGTCCTGACTTTC. As protein: CASSLSYRDRGANVLTF. The V and J genes are TRBV6-2 or TRBV6-3 and TRBJ2-6; maybe TRBD1 (6 bases). Germline V CDR1 and CDR2: MNHEY, SVGEGT. Trimming took off 6 bases at V and 3 bases at J, with 18 bases between the two ends. CDR3 length: 17 residues.

This clonotype was seen ten or more times. This chain links TRBV10-3 with TRBJ2-7; 7 bases are shared with TRBD1. This CDR3 contains 14 residues. The ends lost 2 bases at V and 6 bases at J; junction bases unmatched: 7. Germline V gene data show CDR1 as ENHRY and CDR2 as SYGVKD. The CDR3: CAISERTGSSEQYF. The CDR3, as DNA: TGTGCCATCAGTGAGAGGACAGGTTCGAGCGAGCAGTACTTC.

In this sample, this clonotype turned up a few times. The chain joins TRBV6-1 to TRBJ2-7, with D tentatively TRBD1 or TRBD2 (5 bases each). The V gene lost 8 bases and the J gene lost 7 bases, with 18 bases spanning the gap. Germline lookup yields CDR1 MNHNS and CDR2 SASEGT. This CDR3 contains 13 residues. As DNA, the CDR3 is TGTGCCAGCTCTCGGGACCAATACGAGGAGCAGTACTTC. Amino acid sequence: CASSRDQYEEQYF.

The chain has TRBV4-2 and TRBJ2-4; TRBD1 aligns across 9 bases. The V gene end was trimmed by 6 bases and the J gene end by 0 bases; junction bases not matched to a gene: 6. The CDR3 has 16 residues. From germline, CDR1 is LGHNA and CDR2 YNFKEQ. The CDR3 sequence is CASSPQTGGAKNIQYF. In DNA, the CDR3 is TGTGCCAGCAGTCCTCAGACAGGGGGAGCCAAAAACATTCAGTACTTC.